This T cell receptor (beta chain) stems from a study of regulatory T cells in long-lasting Graves disease. Time point in this sample: newly diagnosed GD, antithyroid drugs for less than 3 months. Researchers made the TCR library from RNA that was extracted from PBMCs. This clonotype was seen repeatedly, ten times or more. The CDR3 extends over 17 amino acids. Unmatched junction bases numbered 8, after V lost 3 bases and J lost 3 bases. Germline V gene sequence: CDR1 MNHNS, CDR2 SASEGT. Both iRepertoire HTBI primers and Arm-PCR of CDR3 regions were used to build the TCR beta libraries. TCRdb redid the calling of the multiplex PCR reads with MiXCR, one entry per CDR3 protein. Of 620,000 or so distinct CDR3 sequences in the sample, around 15% are singletons; the top ten hold around 18%. The same sample was also used in a study of T cells in Graves' hyperthyroidism and ophthalmopathy.

The chain uses TRBV6-1 and TRBJ2-3; 11 bases map to TRBD2. This TCR was sampled from a woman in her 30s with Graves disease. This material consisted of peripheral blood mononuclear cells (PBMCs), taken at new diagnosis, from a patient treated with antithyroid drugs. CDR3 sequence: CASSDVNRLAGTDTQYF. In DNA form, the CDR3 reads TGTGCCAGCAGTGACGTGAACCGACTAGCGGGGACAGATACGCAGTATTTT.